These 27 T cell receptor beta chains originate from one sample sequenced in a study of shared clonotypes between healthy human individuals. Repertoires were generated with immunoSEQ multiplex PCR, while TCRdb's copy carries only in-frame clones and drops some. The sample lists some 800,000 clones, 80% to 95% seen once, with under 30% in the top ten. CD45RO-negative, CCR7-positively selected cells formed the naive CD8 fraction, excluding terminally differentiated effector memory CD45RA+ cells. The material sequenced was naive CD8+ T cells sorted from blood. Source of these receptors: a man aged 30-40 years in good health.

The CDR3 sequence: CATSRGAGGNGNEQFF. In DNA form, the CDR3 reads TGTGCCACCAGCAGAGGGGCGGGAGGAAACGGCAATGAGCAGTTCTTC. The rearrangement joins TRBV15 to TRBJ2-1; 8 nucleotides line up with TRBD2. Germline trimming cut 1 base from V and 6 bases from J; bases unmatched to any gene: 8. The germline V gene encodes CDR1 LNHNV and CDR2 YYDKDF (reference sequence). The CDR3 is 16 amino acids.

This clone was seen only a few times. At the DNA level, this CDR3 is encoded by other sequences in the same sample as well. The chain recombines TRBV19 with TRBJ2-7; D call uncertain. The V end was cut by 3 bases, the J end by 4 bases, with 10 bases between. The CDR3 consists of 13 residues. The germline V gene has CDR1 LNHDA and CDR2 SQIVND (reference sequence). Written as DNA, the CDR3 is TGTGCCAGTAGTATGTCAGGCTATTACGAGCAGTACTTC. This translates into CASSMSGYYEQYF.

This clone was counted once. This chain joins TRBV7-2 and TRBJ2-1; unclear D gene. Deletions cut 1 base from V and 0 bases from J, with 16 bases between. The germline V gene has CDR1 SGHTA and CDR2 FQGNSA. The CDR3 consists of 18 residues. This CDR3 reads CASSLGQSWTGSYNEQFF. CDR3 nucleotides: TGTGCCAGCAGCTTAGGCCAATCCTGGACCGGCTCCTACAATGAGCAGTTCTTC.

The chain employs TRBV15 and TRBJ1-5, with D possibly TRBD1 on 5 matching bases. The germline gives CDR1 LNHNV, CDR2 YYDKDF (reference sequence). CDR3 size: 13 residues. The V end was cut by 8 bases, the J end by 5 bases, with 13 bases between. The CDR3 coding sequence is TGTGCCACCTCGGGTGGGGGGGATCAGCCCCAGCATTTT. This encodes CATSGGGDQPQHF.

The rearrangement links TRBV18 to TRBJ2-6; possible D gene TRBD2, 7 bases. The CDR3 runs 17 residues. The V gene lost 8 bases and the J gene lost 0 bases, with 17 bases spanning the gap. CDR1 and CDR2 from the germline V gene are KGHSH and LQKENI. CDR3 loop: CASLGGGVGSGANVLTF. The CDR3 nucleotides read TGTGCCAGCCTCGGCGGGGGCGTGGGCTCTGGGGCCAACGTCCTGACTTTC.

V is TRBV5-5 and J is TRBJ2-3, with 9 bases lining up with TRBD1. Germline V lookup: CDR1 SGHKS, CDR2 YYEKEE (reference sequence). J gave up 6 bases and V 4 bases, and 6 bases lay outside the gene matches. The CDR3 totals 14 residues. CDR3 residues: CASSITGGGDTQYF. The CDR3 region has the DNA TGTGCCAGCAGCATAACAGGGGGCGGTGATACGCAGTATTTT.

The chain carries TRBV4-2 and TRBJ2-7; D is unresolved. This CDR3 comprises 12 residues. V lost 2 bases and J 3 bases, leaving 5 bases between the germline ends. Germline V CDR1 and CDR2: LGHNA, YNFKEQ. The CDR3 reads CASSQLNYEQYF. The CDR3 DNA reads as TGTGCCAGCAGCCAATTAAACTACGAGCAGTACTTC.

To note about this clone: Other nucleotide sequences from this sample produce the same CDR3. The V gene is TRBV7-6, the J gene TRBJ2-2; no definite D call. Germline V gene data show CDR1 as SGHVS and CDR2 as FNYEAQ. The V and J ends lost 4 bases and 0 bases respectively, with 9 bases between them. There are 15 residues in the CDR3. The CDR3 DNA sequence: TGTGCCAGCAGCTCCCAGGCTGCGAACACCGGGGAGCTGTTTTTT. Translation: CASSSQAANTGELFF.

The sample holds one count of this clone. CDR3 in amino acids: CASCRDSTYEQYF. In DNA form, the CDR3 reads TGTGCCAGCTGCCGGGACAGCACCTACGAGCAGTACTTC. V is TRBV7-9 and J is TRBJ2-7; 7 positions match TRBD1. The CDR3 contains 13 residues. The V segment lost 8 bases and the J segment 2 bases; nucleotides outside the gene matches: 6. Per germline, CDR1 SEHNR and CDR2 FQNEAQ (reference sequence).

Turning to this clone: The same CDR3 is also encoded by other DNA sequences in this sample. This chain joins TRBV10-2 and TRBJ2-2; no clear D. The CDR3 has 11 amino acids. Trimming removed 5 bases from V and 6 bases from J, with 4 bases in between. Per germline, CDR1 WSHSY and CDR2 SAAADI. For the CDR3, the DNA is TGCGCCAGCAGTCGCCCCGGGGAGCTGTTTTTT. The encoded protein is CASSRPGELFF.

The rearrangement uses TRBV7-6 and TRBJ2-5; D not resolved. CDR3 size: 15 residues. Between the trimmed V and J ends, which lost 1 base and 5 bases, there was a span of 14 bases. Germline CDR1 is SGHVS and CDR2 is FNYEAQ. The CDR3 here is CASSLGGLGGETQYF. The DNA for the CDR3 is TGTGCCAGCAGCTTAGGAGGTCTGGGTGGGGAGACCCAGTACTTC.

This clone was observed a single time. The CDR3 DNA follows: TGTGCCAGCAGTTCTCGAGACAGGTCCACAGATACGCAGTATTTT. It specifies CASSSRDRSTDTQYF. The chain joins TRBV28 to TRBJ2-3, with a tentative D call TRBD1 (6 bases). This CDR3 comprises 15 residues. The germline V gene has CDR1 MDHEN and CDR2 SYDVKM. V dropped 4 bases and J dropped 2 bases, with 13 bases sitting between them.

The chain links TRBV11-2 to TRBJ2-7, with a tentative D call TRBD2 (6 bases). V lost 1 base to trimming and J lost 0 bases, with 13 bases between them. CDR1 is SGHAT and CDR2 is FQNNGV in the germline V gene. CDR3 size: 16 residues. The CDR3 spells CASSLGTWGGSYEQYF. As DNA, the CDR3 is TGTGCCAGCAGCTTAGGGACTTGGGGAGGCTCCTACGAGCAGTACTTC.

The CDR3 protein is CASSQGDQYNEQFF. For the CDR3, the DNA is TGTGCCAGCAGCCAAGGGGACCAGTACAATGAGCAGTTCTTC. This chain joins TRBV14 and TRBJ2-1; possibly TRBD1 or TRBD2 for D (5 bases each). The germline gives CDR1 SGHDN, CDR2 FVKESK. V gave up 1 base and J gave up 4 bases, with 8 bases separating them. The CDR3 has 14 amino acids.

This clone came up once. This chain uses TRBV11-2 with TRBJ1-2, with a possible D match to TRBD1 (5 bases). V was shortened by 5 bases and J by 3 bases, with 25 bases between the two germline ends. The CDR3 covers 18 residues. Germline V lookup: CDR1 SGHAT, CDR2 FQNNGV. The CDR3 loop reads CASSPGVLDSPEDYGYTF. The CDR3 bases are TGTGCCAGCAGCCCCGGGGTCCTCGACAGCCCCGAGGACTATGGCTACACCTTC.

This clone appeared once. The chain has TRBV9 and TRBJ2-2, with 9 positions matching TRBD2. This CDR3 has 15 residues. J lost 6 bases, V lost 2 bases, and 5 bases had no gene match. In germline, CDR1 is SGDLS, CDR2 YYNGEE. The CDR3 DNA is TGTGCCAGCAGCGTCCCTAGCGGGGAGGCCGGGGAGCTGTTTTTT. This encodes CASSVPSGEAGELFF.

This clone was observed a handful of times. This chain uses TRBV7-9 with TRBJ1-5; D unclear. Germline lookup yields CDR1 SEHNR and CDR2 FQNEAQ (reference sequence). Trimming pared 1 base from V and 5 bases from J, leaving 6 bases between. The CDR3 runs to 13 residues. CDR3 loop: CASSLGLDQPQHF. CDR3 bases: TGTGCCAGCAGCTTAGGATTAGATCAGCCCCAGCATTTT.

The table lists this clone with a few counts. The chain uses TRBV5-4 and TRBJ2-7, with no clear D. The CDR3 loop spans 13 amino acids. Germline V gene lookup returns CDR1 SGHNT and CDR2 YYREEE (reference sequence). V lost 0 bases and J 2 bases, leaving 6 bases between the germline ends. CDR3 loop: CASSLEAPYEQYF. In nucleotides, the CDR3 is TGTGCCAGCAGCTTGGAGGCACCCTACGAGCAGTACTTC.

A note on this clone: Within the sample, other DNA sequences also encode this same CDR3. The rearrangement joins TRBV7-9 to TRBJ1-3; D uncertain. The germline V gene has CDR1 SEHNR and CDR2 FQNEAQ (reference sequence). V shed 4 bases and J shed 3 bases, with 4 bases lying between them. The CDR3 has 12 amino acids. CDR3 DNA: TGTGCCAGCAGCTCTGGTGGAAACACCATATATTTT. It codes for CASSSGGNTIYF. Based on the CDR3 plus reference TRBV7-9 and TRBJ1-3, the full variable domain is DTGVSQNPRHKITKRGQNVTFRCDPISEHNRLYWYRQTLGQGPEFLTYFQNEAQLEKSRLLSDRFSAERPKGSFSTLEIQRTEQGDSAMYLCASSSGGNTIYFGEGSWLTVV.

The table lists this clone with a count of one. This chain links TRBV11-2 with TRBJ2-5, with 10 bases matching TRBD2. The CDR3 has 13 amino acids. V was pared by 6 bases and J by 9 bases, with 7 bases of the junction left unmatched. Germline lookup yields CDR1 SGHAT and CDR2 FQNNGV. CDR3 nucleotide sequence: TGTGCCAGCAGACGTACTAGCGGGAACGCCCAGTACTTC. Amino acid sequence: CASRRTSGNAQYF.

This clone was observed once. V and J are TRBV27 and TRBJ1-2; D call uncertain. Germline V lookup: CDR1 MNHEY, CDR2 SMNVEV (reference sequence). V lost 6 bases, J lost 3 bases, and 17 bases lay in between. The CDR3 loop spans 15 amino acids. The CDR3 here is CASSLFGERDYGYTF. As DNA, the CDR3 is TGTGCCAGCAGCCTGTTCGGGGAGCGGGACTATGGCTACACCTTC.

This chain links TRBV6-1 with TRBJ2-7; TRBD2 matches 11 bases. The germline CDR1 and CDR2 sequences are MNHNS and SASEGT. V lost 8 bases, J lost 5 bases, and 8 bases stayed unmatched. The CDR3 has 14 residues. The DNA for the CDR3 is TGTGCCAGCGGGACCCTGACTAGCGGGGACGAGCAGTACTTC. Translated: CASGTLTSGDEQYF.

This rearrangement joins TRBV19 to TRBJ2-5; 7 bases line up with TRBD1. CDR3 length: 15 amino acids. V shed 6 bases and J 2 bases; nucleotides not matched to a gene: 9. Germline V gene sequence: CDR1 LNHDA, CDR2 SQIVND (reference sequence). CDR3 protein: CASSPYGTEQETQYF. Here the CDR3 DNA reads TGTGCCAGTAGCCCCTATGGGACAGAGCAAGAGACCCAGTACTTC.

CDR3 in DNA: TGTGCCAGCAGTCGCAACTCCTACGAGCAGTACTTC. Translating gives CASSRNSYEQYF. The chain has TRBV28 and TRBJ2-7; no clear D. This CDR3 is 12 amino acids long. Germline CDR1 reads MDHEN; CDR2 reads SYDVKM. The V end lost 5 bases, the J end lost 0 bases, and 5 bases lay between the germline ends. Based on the CDR3 plus reference TRBV28 and TRBJ2-7, the full variable domain is DVKVTQSSRYLVKRTGEKVFLECVQDMDHENMFWYRQDPGLGLRLIYFSYDVKMKEKGDIPEGYSVSREKKERFSLILESASTNQTSMYLCASSRNSYEQYFGPGTRLTVT.

The chain couples TRBV29-1 to TRBJ2-7, with 7 bases aligning to TRBD2. CDR3 length equals 14 residues. CDR1 and CDR2 (germline): SQVTM, ANQGSEA. V was clipped by 6 bases and J by 0 bases; unmatched bases: 8. The CDR3, as DNA: TGCAGCGTGCTCCTAGCGGTCCCCTCCTACGAGCAGTACTTC. Residues: CSVLLAVPSYEQYF.

V usage is TRBV29-1 and J usage is TRBJ1-1; D possibly corresponds to TRBD1 (5 bases). Trimming removed 7 bases at V and 8 bases at J, with 14 bases between. The germline V gene has CDR1 SQVTM and CDR2 ANQGSEA. The CDR3 length is 11 residues. The DNA for the CDR3 is TGCAGCGGGGGACCTTTACTCGAAGCTTTCTTT. The encoded protein is CSGGPLLEAFF.

The chain joins TRBV7-2 to TRBJ2-1, with TRBD2 matching over 10 bases. This CDR3 has 17 amino acids. V lost 1 base to trimming and J lost 6 bases; unmatched junction nucleotides: 9. CDR1 is SGHTA, CDR2 FQGNSA, per germline. The CDR3 loop reads CASSLESLAGVGNEQFF. In DNA, the CDR3 is TGTGCCAGCAGCTTAGAGTCCCTAGCGGGAGTCGGCAATGAGCAGTTCTTC.